The 5 T cell receptor beta chains below were found in one sample sequenced in a study of shared clonotypes between healthy human individuals. The protocol was immunoSEQ multiplex PCR, while the TCRdb copy is restricted to in-frame clones and leaves out a portion. The table has approximately 620,000 clones, more than 95% seen once. The sample comprised naive CD4+ T cells sorted from blood. Subset indicated: CD45RA+ positively selected. The source of these receptors is a woman aged 30 to 39 in good health.

The chain combines TRBV6-5 with TRBJ1-6; possible D gene TRBD1, 5 bases. This CDR3 is built from 16 residues. Per germline, CDR1 MNHEY and CDR2 SVGAGI. Trimming removed 0 bases from V and 5 bases from J, with 11 bases in between. As DNA, the CDR3 is TGTGCCAGCAGTTACTCGAGACAGCTTCATAATTCACCCCTCCACTTT. Translating it yields CASSYSRQLHNSPLHF.

J is TRBJ2-3 and V is TRBV10-3; D not certain. Germline values: CDR1 ENHRY, CDR2 SYGVKD. The length of the CDR3 is 14 residues. Trimming removed 2 bases from V and 0 bases from J, with 6 bases in between. The CDR3 loop is CAISERVSTDTQYF. DNA of the CDR3: TGTGCCATCAGTGAGAGGGTCAGCACAGATACGCAGTATTTT.

The chain links TRBV7-9 to TRBJ2-7; 7 bases align to TRBD2. CDR1 and CDR2 from the germline V gene are SEHNR and FQNEAQ (reference sequence). Trimming cost V 8 bases and J 3 bases; bases outside gene matches: 13. The CDR3 is made up of 15 amino acids. CDR3 bases: TGTGCCAGCTTTTTGGGGAGGGAGTCTGTCTACGAGCAGTACTTC. Residues: CASFLGRESVYEQYF. Drawing the rest from reference TRBV7-9 and TRBJ2-7, the complete variable domain is DTGVSQNPRHKITKRGQNVTFRCDPISEHNRLYWYRQTLGQGPEFLTYFQNEAQLEKSRLLSDRFSAERPKGSFSTLEIQRTEQGDSAMYLCASFLGRESVYEQYFGPGTRLTVT.

The chain links TRBV5-1 to TRBJ2-1, with unresolved D. This CDR3 spans 15 amino acids. CDR1 and CDR2 from the germline V gene are SGHRS and YFSETQ. The V and J ends lost 4 bases and 0 bases respectively, with 11 bases between them. CDR3 loop: CASSGGAISYNEQFF. The CDR3 DNA reads TGCGCCAGCAGCGGTGGAGCGATCTCCTACAATGAGCAGTTCTTC.

The chain employs TRBV10-2 and TRBJ2-7; D tentatively fits TRBD1 or TRBD2 (7 bases each). This CDR3 contains 13 residues. Germline V gives CDR1 WSHSY, CDR2 SAAADI. V shed 1 base and J shed 8 bases, with 12 bases lying between them. The CDR3 sequence: CASSEYRGGQQYF. As DNA, the CDR3 is TGCGCCAGCAGTGAGTACAGGGGAGGGCAGCAGTACTTC.